This entry concerns a single T cell receptor beta chain. This clone's antigen is unknown. It has no much larger one-base neighbor in the sample; base qualities were not kept. The CDR3 regions of human TCRbeta chains were analyzed by immunosequencing. The published analysis was carried out like this. Repertoire TCRs were matched against a reference library of SARS-CoV-2-specific TCRs generated with the MIRA antigen-specificity platform. Breadth was defined as the fraction of unique TCRs that were SARS-CoV-2-associated, and depth was defined as the fraction of total T cells that were SARS-CoV-2-associated. Using the MIRA data, each spike-specific TCR was mapped to the spike region that the TCR reacts to and placed in a CD4 or CD8 class. Log10-transformed breadth and depth values were compared by one-way ANOVA with Sidak's multiple comparisons tests. In TCRdb, the immuneACCESS table is reduced to in-frame sequences with V and J assigned. These tables do not hold every clone; where another copy was compared, an unresolved V gene accounts for under half, and the others remain unexplained. The D gene and trimming were derived from the DNA, and the V and J assignments and clone size from that table. This sample gives over 100,000 clones in total; approximately 84% of them show up just once. The top ten clonotypes cover about a fifth of the sample.

Reading the label with the study, this specimen's time point is: baseline before first vaccination. Vaccinee samples were obtained from the UK trials COV001 and COV002, which included a single-blind randomized controlled phase 2/3 trial of AZD1222 (ChAdOx1 nCoV-19) in healthy adults. Trial participant PBMC samples were collected at day 0 and day 28 after the second dose for TCRbeta chain sequencing. The germline V gene sets CDR1 to KGHDR and CDR2 to SFDVKD. From the cysteine through the phenylalanine, the CDR3 covers 14 amino acids. The only DNA kept is the CDR3, 42 bases in frame from the first base. V is shortened by 5 bases, J by 7 bases, and the region joining them spans 14 bases. The data are from a study of T cell responses to AZD1222 COVID-19 vaccine (TCRdb year 2021). Looking at the study overall: AZD1222 recipients whose second dose came at about 4 weeks and those whose second dose came at about 12 weeks were combined into one group, since spike-specific TCR depth and breadth did not differ between the two schedules. A total of around 240 trial participants underwent TCR sequencing, of whom 207 received two doses of AZD1222 and around 26 received two doses of the MenACWY control vaccine. Enrollment into the trials was organized by age into subgroups of 18-55, 56-69 and 70-plus years, and those subgroups contained roughly 160, 29 and 62 TCR-sequenced participants, respectively. Points the paper makes about the study in general: After two AZD1222 doses, spike-specific TCR breadth and depth were significantly higher than at day 0 and than in MenACWY recipients. Participants were mostly white British, with more females than males. The authors suggested clonal diversity may have been underestimated. Conclusions about previously exposed vaccinees are limited, since just a handful of AZD1222 recipients were seropositive for SARS-CoV-2 at baseline. Nearly half of unique spike-specific TCRs reportedly recognized epitopes outside regions mutated in the B.1.351 and B.1.1.7 variants. Because no day 14 peak-response samples were available, the repertoires could be characterized only after the peak T cell response. In the small 56-69-year group, the increase in depth fell short of significance, most likely because of low power. The vaccine-associated CD4 TCRs covered the entire spike protein, and the dominant responses fell in regions 160-218 and 743-854.

The sequenced sample was peripheral blood, obtained on day 0 of AZD1222 vaccination. The V and J segments used are TRBV24-1 and TRBJ2-1; the D segment could be TRBD2, given 7 matching bases. The TCR originated in an adult in good health. At the DNA level, the sequence is TGTGCCACCAGTGGAGTCGGGGGGCTTAATGAGCAGTTCTTC. It translates to CATSGVGGLNEQFF.